The next 19 T cell receptor beta chains were all read from a single sample in a study of HIV-infected patients and healthy controls. Whole blood was used without fractionation, so all unsorted peripheral T cells were included. Reverse transcription used 450 to 500 ng RNA and constant-region primers for alpha and beta. Separate chain-specific third strand synthesis with multiplexing indices produced the alpha and beta libraries. TCRdb reprocessed the 5' RACE reads via MiXCR and lists one record per CDR3 protein. Among some 19,000 distinct CDR3 sequences listed, around a tenth were seen once. Specimen: blood. The receptors derive from an adult in good health.

This clonotype was observed a few times. V and J are TRBV18 and TRBJ2-1; D is possibly TRBD1 (5 bases). V lost 6 bases and J 8 bases, leaving 14 bases between the germline ends. CDR1 and CDR2 (germline): KGHSH, LQKENI. The CDR3 contains 13 residues. The CDR3 reads CASSSDSPHEQFF. CDR3 coding DNA: TGTGCCAGCTCGTCTGACAGCCCCCATGAGCAGTTCTTC.

This clonotype was observed at least ten times. The rearrangement uses TRBV20-1 and TRBJ2-3, with 11 bases aligning to TRBD2. The J segment lost 6 bases and the V segment lost 1 base, leaving 6 bases of the junction unmatched. Germline CDR1 reads DFQATT; CDR2 reads SNEGSKA (reference sequence). The CDR3 totals 15 residues. CDR3 in amino acids: CSARAASGRPDTQYF. The CDR3 coding sequence is TGCAGTGCTAGAGCTGCTAGCGGGAGGCCCGATACGCAGTATTTT.

This clonotype is judged medium-sized. The chain recombines TRBV7-8 with TRBJ2-2; 8 nucleotides agree with TRBD2. The CDR3 runs 16 residues. Germline V gene sequence: CDR1 SGHVS, CDR2 FQNEAQ. V lost 5 bases to trimming and J lost 0 bases; unmatched junction nucleotides: 5. CDR3 region: CASSHSSGSNTGELFF. In DNA form, the CDR3 reads TGTGCCAGCAGCCACTCTAGCGGGTCGAACACCGGGGAGCTGTTTTTT.

This clonotype showed up many times. This chain connects TRBV19 to TRBJ2-1; D not resolved. The CDR3 runs 11 residues. Trimming shortened V by 6 bases and J by 10 bases, and 10 bases separated the two germline ends. CDR1 LNHDA and CDR2 SQIVND come from the germline V gene (reference sequence). CDR3 sequence: CASSTLLEQFF. The DNA for the CDR3 is TGTGCCAGTAGCACCTTACTAGAGCAGTTCTTC. Full variable domain (rest looked up from reference TRBV19 and TRBJ2-1): DGGITQSPKYLFRKEGQNVTLSCEQNLNHDAMYWYRQDPGQGLRLIYYSQIVNDFQKGDIAEGYSVSREKKESFPLTVTSAQKNPTAFYLCASSTLLEQFFGPGTRLTVL.

Only a few counts were recorded for this clonotype. The chain uses TRBV28 and TRBJ1-6, with D perhaps TRBD1 (5 bases). The CDR3 contains 16 residues. The germline CDR1 and CDR2 sequences are MDHEN and SYDVKM. Trimming took off 5 bases at V and 4 bases at J, with 15 bases between the two ends. In DNA form, the CDR3 reads TGTGCCAGCAGTGCCGGGACGGCTTTTTATAATTCACCCCTCCACTTT. It is translated as CASSAGTAFYNSPLHF.

This clonotype was found many times. The rearrangement joins TRBV9 to TRBJ2-6; D might be TRBD2 (6 bases). From germline, CDR1 is SGDLS and CDR2 YYNGEE. V lost 2 bases to trimming and J lost 2 bases, with 8 bases between them. This CDR3 is built from 15 residues. Here the CDR3 reads CASSVEGPGANVLTF. Written as DNA, the CDR3 is TGTGCCAGCAGCGTGGAGGGACCTGGGGCCAACGTCCTGACTTTC. The full variable domain, in which reference TRBV9 and TRBJ2-6 provide the parts outside the CDR3, is DSGVTQTPKHLITATGQRVTLRCSPRSGDLSVYWYQQSLDQGLQFLIQYYNGEERAKGNILERFSAQQFPDLHSELNLSSLELGDSALYFCASSVEGPGANVLTFGAGSRLTVL.

V gene TRBV5-1 combines with J gene TRBJ2-3, with D tentatively TRBD1 (7 bases). CDR1 SGHRS and CDR2 YFSETQ come from the germline V gene. The CDR3 spans 15 residues. In nucleotides, the CDR3 is TGCGAAAGCAGCTTCGGAGGGACAGTTACAGATACGCAGTATTTT. Amino acids: CESSFGGTVTDTQYF.

By share of the sample, this clonotype is medium-sized. The chain carries TRBV21-1 and TRBJ1-5; the tabulated D call, TRBD1, remains unverified against the DNA. TRBV21-1 is deemed a pseudogene. The length of the CDR3 is 14 residues. Written as DNA, the CDR3 is TGTGCCAGCGAGGAGGGAAAGGGGAATCAGCCCCAGCATTTT. This encodes CASEEGKGNQPQHF.

The sample holds many counts of this clonotype. The chain joins TRBV6-2 or TRBV6-3 to TRBJ2-3, with D possibly matching TRBD2 (6 bases). CDR1 and CDR2 from the germline V gene are MNHEY and SVGEGT. The ends were cut back, 3 bases at V and 1 base at J, with 14 bases in the middle. This CDR3 is 16 amino acids long. The CDR3 is CASSYQMGTGTDTQYF. The CDR3 DNA reads as TGTGCCAGCAGTTATCAGATGGGGACTGGCACAGATACGCAGTATTTT.

There are many counts of this clonotype. The V call is TRBV11-1, the J call TRBJ2-1, with 11 bases matching TRBD2. Germline V lookup: CDR1 SGHAT, CDR2 FQDESV (reference sequence). The V gene end was trimmed by 7 bases and the J gene end by 8 bases; junction bases not matched to a gene: 13. The CDR3 sequence is 16 residues long. The CDR3 here is CASNGEESSGRHEQFF. For the CDR3, the DNA is TGTGCCAGCAACGGCGAGGAGTCTAGCGGGAGGCATGAGCAGTTCTTC. Together with reference TRBV11-1 and TRBJ2-1, the CDR3 gives the full variable domain: EAEVAQSPRYKITEKSQAVAFWCDPISGHATLYWYRQILGQGPELLVQFQDESVVDDSQLPKDRFSAERLKGVDSTLKIQPAELGDSAMYLCASNGEESSGRHEQFFGPGTRLTVL.

This clonotype counts as medium-sized. The J gene is TRBJ2-5, the V gene TRBV6-2 or TRBV6-3; 11 nucleotides align to TRBD2. Germline lookup yields CDR1 MNHEY and CDR2 SVGEGT. CDR3 size: 15 residues. V was clipped by 1 base and J by 4 bases; unmatched bases: 2. In nucleotides, the CDR3 is TGTGCCAGCAGTTACTTAGGGACTAGCGGAGAGACCCAGTACTTC. This translates into CASSYLGTSGETQYF.

Many counts were recorded for this clonotype. The chain combines TRBV18 with TRBJ2-7, with 13 bases identical to TRBD2. Trimming took 4 bases from V and 5 from J; bases not matched to a gene: 8. Germline V gene sequence: CDR1 KGHSH, CDR2 LQKENI. CDR3 length equals 16 residues. This chain's CDR3 is CASSRATSGRGDEQYF. The CDR3 DNA is TGTGCCAGCTCACGAGCCACTAGCGGGAGGGGCGACGAGCAGTACTTC.

The CDR3 DNA reads TGCAGCGTTCGCGAGGGGACGTCCGCCTACGAGCAGTACTTC. Protein sequence: CSVREGTSAYEQYF. The chain carries TRBV29-1 and TRBJ2-7; either TRBD1 or TRBD2 may supply D (5 bases each). Per the germline V gene, CDR1 is SQVTM and CDR2 is ANQGSEA. The CDR3 contains 14 residues. The germline V and J ends were trimmed by 5 bases and 2 bases, with 16 bases remaining between them.

The genes are TRBV12-3 or TRBV12-4 and TRBJ2-6, with a possible D match to TRBD1 (5 bases). CDR3 length: 15 amino acids. V gave up 6 bases and J gave up 4 bases, with 13 bases separating them. In nucleotides, the CDR3 is TGTGCCAGCAGCCCCACAGGTTACGGGGCCAACGTCCTGACTTTC. Amino acids: CASSPTGYGANVLTF.

This clonotype was observed at least ten times. V usage is TRBV7-2 and J usage is TRBJ1-5; no definite D call. CDR1 SGHTA and CDR2 FQGNSA come from the germline V gene. The CDR3 spans 14 residues. The V end was cut by 5 bases, the J end by 2 bases, with 10 bases between. The CDR3 spells CASSDPGGNQPQHF. The CDR3 DNA reads TGTGCCAGCAGCGACCCAGGTGGCAATCAGCCCCAGCATTTT.

There are many counts of this clonotype. The chain carries TRBV6-5 and TRBJ2-5, with a tentative D call TRBD1 (5 bases). V was trimmed by 1 base and J by 1 base, leaving 7 bases between them. Germline CDR1 MNHEY, CDR2 SVGAGI. CDR3 length: 14 residues. Here the CDR3 DNA reads TGTGCCAGCAGTTACTACGACAGCCAAGAGACCCAGTACTTC. Translation: CASSYYDSQETQYF.

The gene calls are TRBV20-1 and TRBJ2-7, with 9 nucleotides matching TRBD1. J lost 3 bases, V lost 1 base, and 1 base had no gene match. The CDR3 loop spans 13 amino acids. The germline V gene has CDR1 DFQATT and CDR2 SNEGSKA (reference sequence). This CDR3 is CSARAGQGYEQYF. The CDR3 DNA is TGCAGTGCTAGAGCGGGACAGGGCTACGAGCAGTACTTC.

This clonotype was counted ten times or more. V usage is TRBV2 and J usage is TRBJ1-1; the match to TRBD1 covers 9 bases. CDR1 and CDR2 (germline): SNHLY, FYNNEI. This CDR3 comprises 15 residues. Trimming cost V 5 bases and J 1 base; bases outside gene matches: 5. This CDR3 is CASSYDRGTNTEAFF. The CDR3 DNA is TGTGCCAGCAGTTACGACAGGGGGACGAACACTGAAGCTTTCTTT.

There are many counts of this clonotype. The chain is built from TRBV28 and TRBJ1-3; D is unresolved. There are 14 residues in the CDR3. Germline V gives CDR1 MDHEN, CDR2 SYDVKM. V lost 2 bases and J 0 bases, leaving 5 bases between the germline ends. This CDR3 reads CASSLIRSGNTIYF. The CDR3 DNA follows: TGTGCCAGCAGTTTAATCCGCTCTGGAAACACCATATATTTT.